The subject of this entry is one TCR beta chain. Its antigen is not known. At one of its ends the junction is not consistent with the germline gene, which may arise from a read error. The study sampled nominally healthy donors, though unrecorded immune exposures were likely. Germline CDR1 is SGHAT and CDR2 is FQDESV (reference sequence). The CDR3 has 17 residues. Use of 60 Vbeta and 13 Jbeta primers characterized the PCR. TCRdb's copy holds only in-frame clones and misses some; the assay was immunoSEQ multiplex PCR. Among fewer than 250,000 clones listed, 80% to 90% were seen once. The data stem from a study of cytomegalovirus exposure and HLA in healthy donors. Study-level background: Early released data comprised around 80 million unique TCRs from HLA-typed donors. Overall study results and limits: Sequencing probably produced one cluster of sequence variants that were highly shared. Near-uniform donor sequencing depth was presumed by presence/absence analyses.

The sample was PBMCs. The chain uses TRBV11-1 and TRBJ2-6; D might be TRBD1 (7 bases). This TCR was sampled from a man between 25 and 39 years old in good health and CMV-seronegative. CDR3 sequence: CASSDFPGGTGASVLTF. CDR3 coding DNA: TGTGCCAGCAGCGATTTTCCAGGGGGGACTGGGGCCAGCGTCCTGACTTTC.